This T cell receptor (beta chain) is drawn from a study of blood T cell repertoires in COVID-19. Per the original methods: The assay estimated nucleated cells by amplifying reference gene primers. Measured with immunoSEQ multiplex PCR; TCRdb has only the in-frame clones, and not every one. V, J and clone size were drawn from that table, and D and trimming were deduced from the DNA. The table records about 380,000 clones, around nine tenths of them present only once. Germline V lookup: CDR1 LNHDA, CDR2 SQIVND (reference sequence). V was clipped by 6 bases and J by 4 bases, with 8 bases between them. The CDR3 length is 12 residues.

The TCR comes from a young woman who had recovered from COVID-19. This chain links TRBV19 with TRBJ2-3, with D unresolved. Sequenced input: PBMCs or T cells enriched from blood (not recorded which). DNA for the CDR3: TGTGCCAGTAGCGATCGGGCAGATACGCAGTATTTT. Its protein is CASSDRADTQYF. The full variable domain, with the rest looked up from reference TRBV19 and TRBJ2-3, is DGGITQSPKYLFRKEGQNVTLSCEQNLNHDAMYWYRQDPGQGLRLIYYSQIVNDFQKGDIAEGYSVSREKKESFPLTVTSAQKNPTAFYLCASSDRADTQYFGPGTRLTVL.